This T cell receptor (beta chain) appears in the sequencing data of a study of blood T cells in healthy people across ages (dated by TCRdb to 2014 to 2015). The study in broad terms: Template switching captured roughly one uniquely barcoded TCR beta cDNA molecule per two T cells in model experiments. To track age-related changes in TCR beta repertoire diversity, the study relied on deep sequencing normalized with unique cDNA molecular identifiers. To avoid experimental bias, donors of different ages were spread randomly across the sequencing lanes. Donors were grouped into four age groups: young (average approximately 15 years), middle-aged (roughly 38), aged (approximately 58) and long-lived (around 82). Using the same blood draw, the study looked at two additional independent replicas of 1 million unique cDNA reads for two donors, one aged 18 to 30 and the other aged 80 or older.

Receptor libraries were prepared by 5' RACE. Instrument on record: Illumina HiSeq 2500. A second 7 to 11 cycle PCR used a sample-barcoded 5' primer and a J-beta primer mix. A unique molecular identifier was introduced onto each TCR beta cDNA molecule by a template-switch 5' adaptor carrying 12 random nucleotides. At least 3 million CDR3-containing paired-end reads were obtained from each sample. First-strand cDNA synthesis was performed from all RNA using the Mint cDNA synthesis kit, with priming by a TRBC-specific oligonucleotide. After uracil-DNA glycosylase treatment, a first 18-cycle PCR used universal primers M1SS and BC2_uni_R on all cDNA. In the original analysis: For normalization, 1 million high-quality reads were randomly selected from each sample, with every read carrying a distinct molecular identifier. Instead of being binned into consensus sequences, reads that shared molecular identifiers were thrown out. CDR3 identification, clonotype clustering and error correction used MiTCR with a Q25 quality threshold and the strictest error-elimination algorithm. Lower-bound total TCR beta diversity was estimated with a nonparametric unseen species model using Euler transformation. TCRdb handled the public reads itself, with Q25 trimming in fastp and clone calling in MiXCR, and kept productive beta chains. Here each entry gathers all rows of one CDR3 protein and keeps the most common genes and DNA. TCRdb's processing, not the study's, gives the V and J calls here. The sample table lists fewer than 700,000 distinct CDR3 sequences, roughly two fifths of them with a count of one. Clones ranked in the top ten supply about 32% of the sample.

Donors were 35 to 40 systemically healthy Caucasian individuals from Russia aged about 6 to 100 years. Each donor gave about 11 milliliters of peripheral blood, drawn into EDTA-treated Vacutainer tubes. Ficoll-Paque density-gradient centrifugation was used to isolate PBMCs, with at least 7 million per sample. Total RNA, at least 6 micrograms per sample, was extracted from PBMCs with Trizol reagent. Naive CD45RAhigh/CD27high T cell percentages were measured by flow cytometry on a PBMC aliquot from every donor. What the research found in general, with its limitations: Since profiling was done on bulk unsorted PBMCs, naive and antigen-experienced compartments could not be conclusively compared. Because donor CMV infection status was unknown, age-related changes in expanded clonotypes were potentially confounded. Compared with the aged group, more naive CD4+ T cells, fewer expanded clones and increased TCR diversity were shown by the long-lived group, suggesting age selection. Estimates of total diversity from one million sequenced T cells were regarded as lower bounds and underestimates. As age increased, observed TCR beta diversity per million T cells dropped in a roughly linear way, and a significant reduction was already evident by age roughly 36. There was a strong correlation between observed TCR beta diversity and the percentage of naive T cells measured by flow cytometry.

This clonotype was found once. What antigen it recognizes has not been identified. The record has no base qualities; no much larger clone is one base away. One read alone provides weak support. V is reduced by 0 bases and J by 1 base, leaving a spacing of 15 bases between them. Reading the germline V gene (reference sequence) gives CDR1 GTSNPN and CDR2 SVGIG. Inclusive of the bounding cysteine and phenylalanine, the CDR3 is 16 residues long. Only the CDR3 region is kept as DNA, spanning 48 bases read in frame from base 1. The sequence was collected from a man older than 75 in good health. This receptor chain uses TRBV30 and TRBJ1-1; TRBD1 could be the D gene, as 5 bases match. The sequencing input was blood. The CDR3 reads as follows: CAWSVRGRDPNTEAFF. The bases are TGTGCCTGGAGTGTACGGGGGAGGGACCCGAACACTGAAGCTTTCTTT.